This entry concerns a single T cell receptor beta chain. What it binds is not known. The ends lost 3 bases at V and 3 bases at J; junction bases unmatched: 5. Germline V gene lookup returns CDR1 MNHNS and CDR2 SASEGT. The CDR3 totals 14 residues. The data were obtained in a study of shared clonotypes between healthy human individuals. General observations from the study: In having few donors, the study represented limited genetic and exposure-history diversity.

Ten immunoSEQ deep assay plates were used by the authors to sequence unsorted PBMC DNA. Clones were read by immunoSEQ multiplex PCR, and TCRdb kept only the in-frame ones, dropping some. Among roughly 490,000 clones, 76% were seen once, and the ten largest hold under 15%. The sequencing input was PBMCs. This chain joins TRBV6-1 and TRBJ2-7, with 7 bases aligning to TRBD2. The sequence was collected from a woman in her thirties or forties in good health. Some clones in this sample may be carry-over from other donors' samples. CDR3 coding DNA: TGTGCCAGCAGTGATTGGCTAGCGGACTACGAGCAGTACTTC. It encodes CASSDWLADYEQYF.